A selection of T cell receptor beta chains follows, all from one sample in a study of cytomegalovirus exposure and HLA in healthy donors. Method: immunoSEQ multiplex PCR; TCRdb's copy keeps in-frame clones and lacks some. The sample lists about 240,000 clones, about 83% occurring once. The sequencing sample was made of PBMCs. These receptors all come from a man aged 18 to 35 in good health and CMV-seronegative. Each CDR3 is given with its conserved first and last residue. D genes are given only for firm matches. Size is stated for part of the rows, as once, few or many counts, or as a class when the clone is expanded.

v_gene	j_gene	abundance	d_gene	CDR3aa	CDR3nt
TRBV7-6	TRBJ2-3	NA	TRBD1	CASSRTGGRTDTQYF	TGTGCCAGCAGCCGGACAGGGGGCAGGACAGATACGCAGTATTTT
TRBV7-2	TRBJ2-7	NA	NA	CASSLGDGGLYEQYF	TGTGCCAGCAGCTTAGGAGACGGCGGTCTCTACGAGCAGTACTTC
TRBV15	TRBJ2-1	NA	TRBD2	CATSRPSGGGVNEQFF	TGTGCCACCAGCAGACCTAGCGGGGGTGGGGTTAATGAGCAGTTCTTC
TRBV18	TRBJ1-2	NA	TRBD1	CASSGGTGGNYGYTF	TGTGCCAGTTCAGGCGGGACAGGGGGCAACTATGGCTACACCTTC
TRBV28	TRBJ1-1	once	NA	CASSLEGKWAAEAFF	TGTGCCAGCAGTTTGGAGGGGAAGTGGGCTGCTGAAGCTTTCTTT
TRBV28	TRBJ1-2	NA	NA	CASSSSGDYGYTF	TGTGCCAGCAGCTCCTCAGGGGACTATGGCTACACCTTC
TRBV9	TRBJ1-1	NA	NA	CASSVAGWQRNTEAFF	TGTGCCAGCAGCGTAGCGGGTTGGCAGAGGAACACTGAAGCTTTCTTT
TRBV4-3	TRBJ2-4	once	TRBD2	CASSQAYSSGKGGIQYF	TGCGCCAGCAGCCAAGCCTATTCTAGCGGGAAGGGGGGCATTCAGTACTTC
TRBV7-9	TRBJ1-2	NA	NA	CASSRQGVYYGYTF	TGTGCCAGCAGCCGGCAAGGGGTATACTATGGCTACACCTTC
TRBV15	TRBJ2-1	NA	TRBD2	CATGTSGDPGEQFF	TGTGCCACGGGGACTAGCGGGGATCCGGGTGAGCAGTTCTTC
TRBV6-5	TRBJ2-1	once	TRBD2	CASSRTSGSEQFF	TGTGCCAGCAGCCGGACTAGCGGGAGTGAGCAGTTCTTC
TRBV6-1	TRBJ1-4	NA	NA	CASSEGRLNEKLFF	TGTGCCAGCAGTGAAGGTCGGTTGAATGAAAAACTGTTTTTT
TRBV29-1	TRBJ2-3	NA	NA	CSVEGDTSHDTQYF	TGCAGCGTTGAAGGGGACACATCCCACGATACGCAGTATTTT
TRBV2	TRBJ1-6	NA	NA	CASSGMGGSAPLHF	TGTGCCAGCAGTGGCATGGGGGGGTCAGCACCCCTCCACTTT
TRBV6-5	TRBJ2-7	NA	TRBD2	CASSYSIPGGGWEQYF	TGTGCCAGCAGTTACTCGATCCCCGGCGGGGGATGGGAGCAGTACTTC
TRBV5-1	TRBJ2-5	NA	TRBD2	CASSLAGRETQYF	TGCGCCAGCAGCCTAGCGGGACGCGAGACCCAGTACTTC
TRBV7-3	TRBJ1-2	NA	NA	CASSPVVSRDGYTF	TGTGCCAGCAGCCCTGTCGTGTCGAGAGATGGCTACACCTTC
TRBV2	TRBJ2-7	NA	TRBD2	CASSVSGGTTYEQYF	TGTGCCAGCAGTGTTAGCGGGGGTACTACCTACGAGCAGTACTTC
TRBV9	TRBJ2-7	NA	TRBD2	CASSVSGGTLYEQYF	TGTGCCAGCAGCGTTAGCGGGGGGACGCTGTACGAGCAGTACTTC
TRBV28	TRBJ2-7	NA	TRBD2	CASSRPQRGSYEQYF	TGTGCCAGCAGTCGCCCACAGCGGGGCTCCTACGAGCAGTACTTC
TRBV10-2	TRBJ1-2	once	NA	CASSESGSSGYTF	TGCGCCAGCAGTGAGTCGGGCAGTTCGGGCTACACCTTC
TRBV18	TRBJ2-7	NA	NA	CASSPPEGHGNPGYEQYF	TGTGCCAGCTCACCACCGGAGGGGCACGGTAACCCGGGGTACGAGCAGTACTTC
TRBV2	TRBJ1-1	NA	NA	CASSEAQMNTEAFF	TGTGCCAGCAGTGAAGCACAAATGAACACTGAAGCTTTCTTT
TRBV30	TRBJ2-3	NA	TRBD2	CAWSAGLAAADTQYF	TGTGCCTGGAGTGCCGGACTAGCGGCGGCAGATACGCAGTATTTT
TRBV5-6	TRBJ2-7	NA	TRBD1	CASSPWDRGLPYEQYF	TGTGCCAGCAGCCCATGGGACAGGGGCCTCCCCTACGAGCAGTACTTC
TRBV5-1	TRBJ2-7	NA	TRBD1	CASSSLVTGMDYEQYF	TGCGCCAGCAGCTCTCTCGTGACAGGGATGGACTACGAGCAGTACTTC
TRBV5-6	TRBJ1-2	NA	NA	CASSFRDGYTF	TGTGCCAGCAGCTTCAGGGATGGCTACACCTTC
TRBV7-2	TRBJ2-5	NA	NA	CASTLSDSKTQYF	TGTGCCAGCACCCTATCGGACTCGAAGACCCAGTACTTC
TRBV2	TRBJ2-7	NA	TRBD1	CASRDDRVYEQYF	TGTGCCAGCAGAGATGACAGGGTGTACGAGCAGTACTTC
TRBV7-2	TRBJ2-5	NA	NA	CASSFPRLQETQYF	TGTGCCAGCAGCTTCCCCCGGTTGCAAGAGACCCAGTACTTC
TRBV19	TRBJ1-6	NA	NA	CASSDPWDTPSPLHF	TGTGCCAGTAGTGACCCCTGGGACACACCCTCACCCCTCCACTTT
TRBV19	TRBJ1-6	NA	NA	CASSGGRHINSPLHF	TGTGCCAGTAGTGGGGGCAGACACATCAATTCACCCCTCCACTTT
TRBV7-9	TRBJ1-5	few	TRBD1	CASSRTGDQPQHF	TGTGCCAGCAGCCGGACAGGGGATCAGCCCCAGCATTTT
TRBV28	TRBJ2-5	NA	NA	CASSLLHYGANYF	TGTGCCAGCAGTTTACTCCACTACGGCGCCAATTACTTC
TRBV5-4	TRBJ1-3	once	TRBD1	CASSHKGGLASGNTIYF	TGTGCCAGCAGCCACAAAGGGGGCCTCGCCTCTGGAAACACCATATATTTT
TRBV6-1	TRBJ2-5	NA	TRBD1	CARRQGRLETQYF	TGTGCCAGGAGACAGGGACGTTTGGAGACCCAGTACTTC
TRBV12-5	TRBJ2-5	NA	NA	CASGINRAETQYF	TGTGCTAGTGGTATAAACAGGGCAGAGACCCAGTACTTC
TRBV30	TRBJ2-7	NA	TRBD1	CAWSSTGTGEQYF	TGTGCCTGGAGTTCCACAGGGACAGGGGAGCAGTACTTC
TRBV6-5	TRBJ1-1	NA	NA	CASSRNRDLNTEAFF	TGTGCCAGCAGCCGAAACAGGGATTTAAACACTGAAGCTTTCTTT
TRBV19	TRBJ2-1	NA	TRBD1	CASRGQGYHNEQFF	TGTGCCAGTAGGGGACAGGGTTACCACAATGAGCAGTTCTTC
TRBV7-9	TRBJ2-7	NA	TRBD1	CASSSGQGTHEQYF	TGTGCCAGCAGCTCGGGACAGGGAACCCACGAGCAGTACTTC
TRBV9	TRBJ2-2	NA	TRBD2	CATPEERGAVNTGELFF	TGTGCCACCCCGGAGGAGCGGGGGGCGGTGAACACCGGGGAGCTGTTTTTT